This TCR beta chain was sequenced in a study of T cell repertoires in cytomegalovirus infection. The wider study: CMV infection together with matching HLA type was indicated by public TCR beta signatures. Study observations and caveats: The cumulative frequency of public TCR beta families identified carriers of CMV plus the relevant HLA. Within the response measured ex vivo, HLA-C-restricted CMV-specific TCR beta clonotypes were dominant.

The germline CDR1 and CDR2 sequences are SQVTM and ANQGSEA. Trimming removed 8 bases from V and 6 bases from J; junction bases left unmatched: 8. The CDR3 is 14 residues long. Concerning this clonotype itself: Its antigen is as yet unknown.

In TCRdb, the reads were re-called with MiXCR into one record per CDR3 protein. The sample lists about 300,000 distinct CDR3 sequences; about 8.8% were seen once. The origin of this receptor is a human donor in good health (CMV status not recorded). Some clones in this sample may be carry-over from other donors' samples. Sample: PBMCs. V gene TRBV29-1 combines with J gene TRBJ2-1, with 12 bases matching TRBD2. The CDR3 loop is CSMRGLAGLNEQFF. As DNA, the CDR3 is TGCAGCATGAGGGGACTAGCGGGCCTCAATGAGCAGTTCTTC.